The rows below give T cell receptor beta chains drawn from one sample of a study of cytomegalovirus exposure and HLA in healthy donors. Using immunoSEQ multiplex PCR, the repertoire was profiled, and TCRdb retains in-frame clones only, with some absent. The sample has some 84,000 clones, around 80% seen once. The sequencing input was PBMCs. These receptors came from a male donor in good health and CMV-seropositive. Both conserved end residues are part of each CDR3. Each record gives: CDR3 protein, CDR3 DNA, D gene, V gene, J gene, clone size. D genes are given only for firm matches. Clone size is given for some rows only: seen once, a few or many times, or a class if the clone is expanded.

cdr3_aa: CASSPGQGARQPQHF
cdr3_nt: TGTGCCAGCAGCCCGGGACAGGGGGCGCGTCAGCCCCAGCATTTT
d_call: TRBD1
v_call: TRBV6-6
j_call: TRBJ1-5
clone_size: few

cdr3_aa: CASSLGTVSYEQYF
cdr3_nt: TGTGCCAGCAGCCTGGGGACAGTCTCCTACGAGCAGTACTTC
d_call: TRBD1
v_call: TRBV5-5
j_call: TRBJ2-7
clone_size: NA

cdr3_aa: CASSLVSRQQETQYF
cdr3_nt: TGTGCCAGCAGCTTGGTTTCTAGGCAACAAGAGACCCAGTACTTC
d_call: NA
v_call: TRBV5-4
j_call: TRBJ2-5
clone_size: NA

cdr3_aa: CASTLGLAGTDTQYF
cdr3_nt: TGTGCCAGCACCCTAGGACTAGCGGGCACAGATACGCAGTATTTT
d_call: TRBD2
v_call: TRBV13
j_call: TRBJ2-3
clone_size: NA

cdr3_aa: CASSLDRGNQPQHF
cdr3_nt: TGTGCCAGCAGCTTAGACAGGGGCAATCAGCCCCAGCATTTT
d_call: NA
v_call: TRBV7-9
j_call: TRBJ1-5
clone_size: once

cdr3_aa: CASSPGTGGYEQYF
cdr3_nt: TGCGCCAGCAGCCCCGGGACAGGGGGCTACGAGCAGTACTTC
d_call: TRBD1
v_call: TRBV5-1
j_call: TRBJ2-7
clone_size: many

cdr3_aa: CASSLGSLLAGVLGETQYF
cdr3_nt: TGTGCCAGCAGCTTAGGATCGTTGCTAGCGGGAGTTTTAGGGGAGACCCAGTACTTC
d_call: TRBD2
v_call: TRBV7-8
j_call: TRBJ2-5
clone_size: NA

cdr3_aa: CASRQGLAGDHQETQYF
cdr3_nt: TGTGCCAGCAGGCAGGGACTAGCGGGAGACCACCAAGAGACCCAGTACTTC
d_call: TRBD2
v_call: TRBV2
j_call: TRBJ2-5
clone_size: NA

cdr3_aa: CASSYRGGATQYF
cdr3_nt: TGTGCCAGCAGTTACCGGGGGGGTGCGACCCAGTACTTC
d_call: TRBD2
v_call: TRBV27
j_call: TRBJ2-5
clone_size: NA

cdr3_aa: CASSLGLAGVHGELFF
cdr3_nt: TGTGCCAGCAGCTTGGGACTAGCGGGAGTTCACGGGGAGCTGTTTTTT
d_call: TRBD2
v_call: TRBV7-2
j_call: TRBJ2-2
clone_size: NA

cdr3_aa: CASSLTGTGGAKNIQYF
cdr3_nt: TGCGCCAGCAGCTTGACCGGGACAGGGGGAGCCAAAAACATTCAGTACTTC
d_call: TRBD1
v_call: TRBV5-1
j_call: TRBJ2-4
clone_size: NA

cdr3_aa: CASSLDRGDGYTF
cdr3_nt: TGCGCCAGCAGCTTGGACCGGGGGGATGGCTACACCTTC
d_call: NA
v_call: TRBV5-1
j_call: TRBJ1-2
clone_size: few

cdr3_aa: CASRRGRMSYEQYF
cdr3_nt: TGTGCCAGCAGGAGGGGGCGAATGTCCTACGAGCAGTACTTC
d_call: TRBD1
v_call: TRBV6-5
j_call: TRBJ2-7
clone_size: NA

cdr3_aa: CASSLWTSQGTDTQYF
cdr3_nt: TGTGCCAGCAGTTTATGGACTAGCCAGGGCACAGATACGCAGTATTTT
d_call: TRBD2
v_call: TRBV27
j_call: TRBJ2-3
clone_size: NA

cdr3_aa: CATDRASGSSYEQYF
cdr3_nt: TGTGCCACCGATAGGGCTAGCGGGAGCTCCTACGAGCAGTACTTC
d_call: TRBD2
v_call: TRBV28
j_call: TRBJ2-7
clone_size: NA